The 2 T cell receptor beta chains reported below all come from one sample, sequenced in a study of cytomegalovirus exposure and HLA in healthy donors. PCR primers comprised 60 Vbeta and 13 Jbeta primers. Assay used: immunoSEQ multiplex PCR; TCRdb lists only in-frame clones, some missing. This sample has around 150,000 clones; 80% occur once, and the top ten carry roughly 9.7%. The sequenced material came from PBMCs. The origin of the receptors is a man aged 18 to 30 in good health and CMV-seropositive.

This clone was observed once. The rearrangement joins TRBV2 to TRBJ1-1; D unresolved. This CDR3 region has 14 residues. The germline V gene has CDR1 SNHLY and CDR2 FYNNEI. V shed 7 bases and J shed 3 bases, with 15 bases lying between them. Here the CDR3 DNA reads TGTGCCAGCAAGATAGTCCAGGAGGACACTGAAGCTTTCTTT. This encodes CASKIVQEDTEAFF.

J is TRBJ1-4 and V is TRBV25-1, with TRBD1 matching 9 bases. The CDR3 runs to 15 residues. Germline-derived CDR1 and CDR2 are MGHDK and SYGVNS. The V and J ends lost 1 base and 6 bases, in that order; junction bases with no gene match: 3. The CDR3 protein is CASSEWGQGHEKLFF. The CDR3 bases are TGTGCCAGCAGTGAATGGGGACAGGGCCATGAAAAACTGTTTTTT.